The clone carrying this T cell receptor (beta chain) was recorded many times. Antigen: not known. The library was built from roughly 400 ng RNA with molecular barcoded adaptors for alpha/delta and beta/gamma chains. TCRdb re-called the reads with MiXCR, one entry per CDR3 protein. The sample contains roughly 69,000 distinct CDR3 sequences, approximately 13% of which appear only once. Trimming took off 0 bases at V and 7 bases at J, with 15 bases between the two ends. Germline-derived CDR1 and CDR2 are LNHNV and YYDKDF (reference sequence). The CDR3 extends over 16 amino acids. The source of the sample is a study of read filtering for tumor transcriptome and immune sequencing. Study information: Among patients, approximately 17 were male and 14 female, aged roughly 47 to 90 (mean approximately 71). After DNase treatment, RNA was made into whole-transcriptome libraries. RNA-seq yielded only about 75 to 1,400 TCR reads, IR-seq about 4 to 11 million. General study results and limits: IR-seq and RNA-seq agreed better without single-read clonotypes.

The V call is TRBV15, the J call TRBJ2-2; D ambiguous. The TCR was taken from a donor aged 40 or older with multiple myeloma. The sample comprised a population of CD138-negative cells sorted from bone marrow. As DNA, the CDR3 is TGTGCCACCAGCAGAGATCCCCCCCCGCGCGGCGGGGAGCTGTTTTTT. Its translation: CATSRDPPPRGGELFF.